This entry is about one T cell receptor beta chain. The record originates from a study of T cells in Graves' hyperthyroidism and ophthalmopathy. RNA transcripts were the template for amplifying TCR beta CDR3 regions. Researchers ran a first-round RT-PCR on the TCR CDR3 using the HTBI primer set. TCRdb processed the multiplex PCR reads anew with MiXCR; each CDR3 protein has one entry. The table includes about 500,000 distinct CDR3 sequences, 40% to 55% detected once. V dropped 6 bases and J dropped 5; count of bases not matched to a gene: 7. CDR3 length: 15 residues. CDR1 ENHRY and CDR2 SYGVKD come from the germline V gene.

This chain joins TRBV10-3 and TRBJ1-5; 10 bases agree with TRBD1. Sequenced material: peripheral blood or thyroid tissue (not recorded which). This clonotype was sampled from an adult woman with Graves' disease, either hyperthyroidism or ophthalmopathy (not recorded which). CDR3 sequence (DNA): TGTGCCATCAGCCGGACAGGGGGGGGCGATCAGCCCCAGCATTTT. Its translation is CAISRTGGGDQPQHF.